These T cell receptor beta chains were read from a single sample in a study of shared clonotypes between healthy human individuals. Assay used: immunoSEQ multiplex PCR; TCRdb lists only in-frame clones, some missing. The sample has 2,500,000 or so clones, 85% to 95% seen once. The source material was naive CD4+ T cells from PBMCs. The receptors shown here come from a man aged 18 to 35 in good health. Some clones in this sample may be carry-over from other donors' samples. CDR3s include the opening cysteine and the closing phenylalanine or tryptophan. The D gene is left open where the match is weak. Clone size appears in some rows only: once, few, many, or a class for an expanded clone.

>TRBV7-3|-|-|TRBJ2-3
CASSLRGTQYF
TGTGCCAGCAGCCTTCGGGGTACGCAGTATTTT
>TRBV7-3|-|-|TRBJ1-1
CASSLVPGPTGEAFF
TGTGCCAGCAGCTTGGTCCCGGGACCAACTGGGGAAGCTTTCTTT
>TRBV5-1|-|-|TRBJ2-5
CASSLRSGGETQYF
TGCGCCAGCAGCTTGCGGTCCGGAGGGGAGACCCAGTACTTC
>TRBV6-5|-|TRBD2|TRBJ2-7
CASSPDLAGKEQYF
TGTGCCAGCAGTCCCGACTTAGCGGGGAAAGAGCAGTACTTC
>TRBV5-1|-|-|TRBJ1-3
CASSLGQSGNTIYF
TGCGCCAGCAGCTTAGGGCAGTCTGGAAACACCATATATTTT
>TRBV7-6|once|-|TRBJ2-2
CASSLIERYPNTGELFF
TGTGCCAGCAGCTTAATTGAACGCTACCCGAACACCGGGGAGCTGTTTTTT
>TRBV21-1|-|-|TRBJ1-4
CASTSEGGGAHHEKLFF
TGTGCCAGCACCTCGGAGGGGGGGGGCGCCCACCATGAAAAACTGTTTTTT
>TRBV5-1|-|-|TRBJ2-7
CASSLGATQYTYEQYF
TGCGCCAGCAGCTTGGGGGCGACACAATACACCTACGAGCAGTACTTC
>TRBV4-2|few|TRBD1|TRBJ1-1
CASSQGTGQNTEAFF
TGTGCCAGCAGCCAAGGGACAGGACAGAACACTGAAGCTTTCTTT
>TRBV5-1|-|TRBD1|TRBJ2-7
CASSLRPTRQGASYEQYF
TGCGCCAGCAGCTTACGACCGACCAGACAGGGGGCCTCCTACGAGCAGTACTTC
>TRBV25-1|-|-|TRBJ1-2
CASSEPRTGEVGGYTF
TGTGCCAGCAGTGAACCCCGAACGGGGGAGGTCGGAGGCTACACCTTC
>TRBV9|-|TRBD2|TRBJ2-2
CASSELAGRYTGELFF
TGTGCCAGCAGCGAACTAGCGGGTCGATACACCGGGGAGCTGTTTTTT
>TRBV28|few|-|TRBJ1-3
CASSFQDSGNTIYF
TGTGCCAGCAGTTTCCAAGACTCTGGAAACACCATATATTTT
>TRBV7-8|-|-|TRBJ2-1
CASSLSAGAPYNEQFF
TGTGCCAGCAGCTTATCCGCGGGCGCCCCCTACAATGAGCAGTTCTTC
>TRBV30|-|-|TRBJ1-6
CAWSVLDQDSPLHF
TGTGCCTGGAGTGTACTTGACCAGGATTCACCCCTCCACTTT
>TRBV6-6|-|TRBD1|TRBJ1-4
CASRPPGQVNEKLFF
TGTGCCAGCAGACCTCCGGGACAGGTTAATGAAAAACTGTTTTTT
>TRBV5-1|-|-|TRBJ2-7
CASSLATGVSYEQYF
TGCGCCAGCAGCTTGGCCACGGGGGTTTCCTACGAGCAGTACTTC
>TRBV6-6|-|TRBD1|TRBJ2-1
CASSPGQGRDEQFF
TGTGCCAGCAGTCCGGGACAGGGGAGGGATGAGCAGTTCTTC
>TRBV7-2|once|-|TRBJ2-7
CASSYNSYEQYF
TGTGCCAGCAGCTACAACTCCTACGAGCAGTACTTC
>TRBV27|-|-|TRBJ1-5
CASSLILDSRNQPQHF
TGTGCCAGCAGTTTAATCCTTGACAGTCGCAATCAGCCCCAGCATTTT
>TRBV5-1|-|-|TRBJ2-1
CASSLIPAYNEQFF
TGCGCCAGCAGCTTAATCCCTGCCTACAATGAGCAGTTCTTC
>TRBV5-1|-|TRBD2|TRBJ2-1
CASSPPGLAGRSSYNEQFF
TGCGCCAGCAGCCCACCGGGACTAGCGGGGCGAAGCTCCTACAATGAGCAGTTCTTC
>TRBV9|-|TRBD1|TRBJ2-5
CASSVGPGGEETQYF
TGTGCCAGCAGCGTAGGCCCAGGGGGCGAAGAGACCCAGTACTTC
>TRBV27|-|TRBD1|TRBJ2-3
CASSRQGIADTQYF
TGTGCCAGCAGTAGACAGGGGATCGCAGATACGCAGTATTTT
>TRBV7-8|-|TRBD2|TRBJ2-3
CASSLAGLAGDTQYF
TGTGCCAGCAGCTTAGCAGGACTAGCGGGAGATACGCAGTATTTT
>TRBV28|-|-|TRBJ1-2
CASSLGTGGNRVYGYTF
TGTGCCAGCAGCCTAGGGACTGGCGGGAACCGGGTCTATGGCTACACCTTC
>TRBV21-1|-|-|TRBJ1-1
CAITGVAHTEAFF
TGTGCCATAACAGGCGTGGCCCACACTGAAGCTTTCTTT
>TRBV27|-|-|TRBJ2-3
CASSRVADTQYF
TGTGCCAGCAGCCGGGTTGCAGATACGCAGTATTTT
>TRBV6-1|-|TRBD1|TRBJ1-2
CASSAGTAQDPYGYTF
TGTGCCAGCAGTGCAGGGACAGCCCAGGACCCTTATGGCTACACCTTC
>TRBV19|once|-|TRBJ1-3
CASSHRIWYGNTIYF
TGTGCCAGTAGTCACAGGATATGGTATGGAAACACCATATATTTT
>TRBV7-8|-|-|TRBJ1-1
CASSLDPGLGAFF
TGTGCCAGCAGCTTAGATCCGGGTTTGGGAGCTTTCTTT
>TRBV7-2|few|-|TRBJ1-3
CASSLDRAGNTIYF
TGTGCCAGCAGCTTAGACAGGGCTGGAAACACCATATATTTT
>TRBV7-3|once|TRBD2|TRBJ2-1
CASSLGLAGLGEQFF
TGTGCCAGCAGCTTGGGACTAGCGGGACTGGGTGAGCAGTTCTTC
>TRBV7-9|many|-|TRBJ2-5
CASSSQETQYF
TGTGCCAGCAGCTCCCAAGAGACCCAGTACTTC
>TRBV5-4|-|-|TRBJ1-1
CASSPGGWTVNTEAFF
TGTGCCAGCAGCCCCGGGGGATGGACAGTCAACACTGAAGCTTTCTTT
>TRBV7-2|-|-|TRBJ2-5
CASSPPAGQQETQYF
TGTGCCAGCAGCCCCCCGGCAGGGCAACAAGAGACCCAGTACTTC
>TRBV7-9|-|TRBD2|TRBJ2-3
CASSPGTSGRAPADTQYF
TGTGCCAGCAGCCCAGGGACTAGCGGGAGGGCCCCCGCAGATACGCAGTATTTT
>TRBV11-2|once|-|TRBJ1-6
CASSFGDSPLHF
TGTGCCAGCAGCTTTGGCGATTCACCCCTCCACTTT
>TRBV7-2|-|TRBD1|TRBJ1-4
CASSRQGRTNEKLFF
TGTGCCAGCAGCCGACAGGGGCGCACTAATGAAAAACTGTTTTTT
>TRBV27|-|TRBD1|TRBJ1-4
CASSTGTGNEKLFF
TGTGCCAGCAGCACCGGGACAGGGAATGAAAAACTGTTTTTT
>TRBV4-1|-|TRBD1|TRBJ2-7
CASSRTPEGQGYEQYF
TGCGCCAGCAGCCGCACACCGGAGGGACAGGGGTACGAGCAGTACTTC
>TRBV7-2|-|TRBD1|TRBJ2-4
CASTTRGGPGTGHKNIQYF
TGTGCCAGCACCACCAGAGGGGGTCCCGGGACAGGGCACAAAAACATTCAGTACTTC
>TRBV6-5|-|-|TRBJ2-2
CASRRSRTYTGELFF
TGTGCCAGCAGACGGTCACGGACTTACACCGGGGAGCTGTTTTTT
>TRBV5-1|-|-|TRBJ2-6
CASSLTTAGANVLTF
TGCGCCAGCAGCCTTACAACCGCTGGGGCCAACGTCCTGACTTTC
>TRBV7-6|-|TRBD2|TRBJ2-1
CASGTSEWGSSYNEQFF
TGTGCCAGCGGGACTAGCGAGTGGGGGAGTTCCTACAATGAGCAGTTCTTC
>TRBV19|-|-|TRBJ2-1
CASSISGTYNEQFF
TGTGCCAGTAGTATCTCCGGGACATACAATGAGCAGTTCTTC